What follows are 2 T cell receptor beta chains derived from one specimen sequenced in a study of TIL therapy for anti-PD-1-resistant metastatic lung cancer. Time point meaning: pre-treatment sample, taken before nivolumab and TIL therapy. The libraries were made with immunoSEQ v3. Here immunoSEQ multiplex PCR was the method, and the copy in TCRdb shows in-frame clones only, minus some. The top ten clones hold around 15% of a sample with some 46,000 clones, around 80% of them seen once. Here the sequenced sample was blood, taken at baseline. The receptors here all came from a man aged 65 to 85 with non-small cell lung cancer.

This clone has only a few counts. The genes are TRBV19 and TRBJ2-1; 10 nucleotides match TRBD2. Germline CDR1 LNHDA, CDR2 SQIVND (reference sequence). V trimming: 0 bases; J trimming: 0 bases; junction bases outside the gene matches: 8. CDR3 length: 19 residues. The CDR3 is CASSIESGRALSSYNEQFF. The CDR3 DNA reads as TGTGCCAGTAGTATAGAAAGCGGGAGGGCCCTGAGCTCCTACAATGAGCAGTTCTTC. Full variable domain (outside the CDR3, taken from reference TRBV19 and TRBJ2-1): DGGITQSPKYLFRKEGQNVTLSCEQNLNHDAMYWYRQDPGQGLRLIYYSQIVNDFQKGDIAEGYSVSREKKESFPLTVTSAQKNPTAFYLCASSIESGRALSSYNEQFFGPGTRLTVL.

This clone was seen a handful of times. The CDR3, as DNA: TGTGCCAGCATCTTACGACAGGGGAGTCATGAGCAGTTCTTC. It specifies CASILRQGSHEQFF. V usage is TRBV6-1 and J usage is TRBJ2-1, with 8 nucleotides matching TRBD1. The CDR3 covers 14 residues. V was pared by 7 bases and J by 8 bases, with 10 bases of the junction left unmatched. Germline CDR1 reads MNHNS; CDR2 reads SASEGT.